What follows are 2 T cell receptor beta chains derived from one specimen sequenced in a study of blood T cells in healthy people across ages. PCR was performed a second time for about 6 to 11 cycles using a sample-barcoded 5' primer and a J-beta primer mix. From the 5' RACE reads, TCRdb called clonotypes with MiXCR, one entry per CDR3 protein. This table has 550,000 to 650,000 distinct CDR3 sequences, 27% appearing once. This sample was shared with a second study, whose subject was T cells of mothers and their children.

Sequenced input: blood. The source of these receptors is a boy aged 2 to 10 in good health.

This chain joins TRBV27 and TRBJ2-4; TRBD2 might be the D (5 bases). CDR3 size: 18 residues. Per the germline V gene, CDR1 is MNHEY and CDR2 is SMNVEV (reference sequence). V gave up 4 bases and J gave up 2 bases, with 21 bases separating them. Written as DNA, the CDR3 is TGTGCCAGCAGTTGCCCGCCGGACTGGCGGCTCTCCAAAAACATTCAGTACTTC. Amino acids: CASSCPPDWRLSKNIQYF.

V gene TRBV24-1 combines with J gene TRBJ2-5, with 11 bases that match TRBD2. This CDR3 comprises 15 residues. CDR1 and CDR2 (germline): KGHDR, SFDVKD. V was pared by 4 bases and J by 7 bases, with 7 bases of the junction left unmatched. CDR3 sequence (DNA): TGTGCCACCAGTGACTCTCTAGCGGGAGGAGTGACCCAGTACTTC. Protein sequence: CATSDSLAGGVTQYF.